The 24 T cell receptor beta chains below come from one sample, sequenced in a study of high-grade serous ovarian cancer treatment subgroups (dated by TCRdb to about 2021). Tumor samples were obtained before definitive surgery or chemotherapy. Receptor libraries were prepared by the immunoSEQ multiplex PCR assay. This immuneACCESS table, as held by TCRdb, lists in-frame sequences with V and J called but not all clones. Of the missing ones, under half trace to an unresolved V gene in checked studies; the others have no known cause. This sample has about 4,400 clones in its table, and around 63% of those were observed once. Clones ranked in the top ten supply about 12% of the sample. Sequenced material: tumor tissue. The receptors originated from a human donor with high-grade serous ovarian cancer.

The rearrangement links TRBV4-2 to TRBJ1-6; the match to TRBD1 covers 8 bases. The ends lost 2 bases at V and 0 bases at J; junction bases unmatched: 9. Germline V gene data show CDR1 as LGHNA and CDR2 as YNFKEQ. The CDR3 spans 19 residues. The CDR3 DNA follows: TGTGCCAGCAGCCAACTAGCAGGGGGGACAGGCTCCTATAATTCACCCCTCCACTTT. It specifies CASSQLAGGTGSYNSPLHF.

The rearrangement joins TRBV28 to TRBJ1-1; a weak D match, TRBD1 (6 bases). Trimming pared 3 bases from V and 3 bases from J, leaving 11 bases between. The CDR3 loop spans 14 amino acids. CDR1 MDHEN and CDR2 SYDVKM come from the germline V gene. The chain's CDR3 is CASSLARTDTEAFF. Here the CDR3 DNA reads TGTGCCAGCAGTTTGGCCCGGACAGACACTGAAGCTTTCTTT.

The rearrangement uses TRBV6-1 and TRBJ1-4; D possibly corresponds to TRBD1 (6 bases). The CDR3 spans 15 residues. The ends were cut back, 0 bases at V and 8 bases at J, with 13 bases in the middle. CDR1 MNHNS and CDR2 SASEGT come from the germline V gene. The CDR3 DNA follows: TGTGCCAGCAGTGAAGCCGGCCAGGGGAGGGAAAAACTGTTTTTT. It specifies CASSEAGQGREKLFF.

This sequence joins TRBV6-6 and TRBJ2-3; 9 bases agree with TRBD1. V was clipped by 6 bases and J by 0 bases; unmatched bases: 4. The CDR3 consists of 15 residues. The germline V gene encodes CDR1 MNHNY and CDR2 SVGAGI (reference sequence). CDR3 coding DNA: TGTGCCAGCAGCCTCGGGACAGGGAGCACAGATACGCAGTATTTT. Its protein product is CASSLGTGSTDTQYF.

V is TRBV2 and J is TRBJ1-3; D is undetermined. Per the germline V gene, CDR1 is SNHLY and CDR2 is FYNNEI. This CDR3 has 16 amino acids. Trimming stripped 5 bases from V and 2 bases from J, with 16 bases between. CDR3 nucleotide sequence: TGTGCCAGCAGTCCCGGGCGGCGAGGTACTGGAAACACCATATATTTT. Residues: CASSPGRRGTGNTIYF. Filled out from reference TRBV2 and TRBJ1-3, the complete variable domain reads EPEVTQTPSHQVTQMGQEVILRCVPISNHLYFYWYRQILGQKVEFLVSFYNNEISEKSEIFDDQFSVERPDGSNFTLKIRSTKLEDSAMYFCASSPGRRGTGNTIYFGEGSWLTVV.

The rearrangement joins TRBV9 to TRBJ2-7; 8 bases line up with TRBD1. The V gene's germline CDR1 is SGDLS and CDR2 YYNGEE. There are 13 residues in the CDR3. With 5 bases clipped from V and 4 bases from J, the junction kept 5 bases outside the gene matches. CDR3 amino acids: CASSGQGAYEQYF. The CDR3 nucleotides are TGTGCCAGCAGTGGGCAGGGGGCATACGAGCAGTACTTC.

The genes are TRBV27 and TRBJ2-1; 10 bases agree with TRBD2. CDR1 is MNHEY, CDR2 SMNVEV, per germline (reference sequence). The CDR3 is 14 residues long. Trimming cost V 4 bases and J 8 bases; bases outside gene matches: 5. The CDR3 spells CASSYKRGGHEQFF. The CDR3 coding sequence is TGTGCCAGCAGTTACAAGCGGGGGGGTCATGAGCAGTTCTTC.

This sequence joins TRBV5-4 and TRBJ1-6; D is uncertain. The germline CDR1 and CDR2 sequences are SGHNT and YYREEE (reference sequence). Trimming pared 0 bases from V and 5 bases from J, leaving 6 bases between. The CDR3 contains 14 residues. CDR3 sequence: CASSLGHHNSPLHF. CDR3 DNA sequence: TGTGCCAGCAGCTTGGGACACCATAATTCACCCCTCCACTTT.

CDR3 nucleotides: TGTGCCAGCAGCTTAAGAGGGGGGGACGTCGATACGCAGTATTTT. It translates to CASSLRGGDVDTQYF. The rearrangement uses TRBV7-3 and TRBJ2-3; the D gene is possibly TRBD2 (7 bases). CDR3 length equals 15 residues. V gave up 1 base and J gave up 6 bases, with 14 bases separating them. The germline gives CDR1 SGHTA, CDR2 FQGTGA. The full variable domain, completed using reference TRBV7-3 and TRBJ2-3, is GAGVSQTPSNKVTEKGKYVELRCDPISGHTALYWYRQSLGQGPEFLIYFQGTGAADDSGLPNDRFFAVRPEGSVSTLKIQRTERGDSAVYLCASSLRGGDVDTQYFGPGTRLTVL.

The chain joins TRBV6-4 to TRBJ1-2; D might be TRBD1 (6 bases). Germline-derived CDR1 and CDR2 are MRHNA and SNTAGT. Trimming shortened V by 6 bases and J by 9 bases, and 17 bases separated the two germline ends. There are 13 residues in the CDR3. In DNA form, the CDR3 reads TGTGCCAGCAGGGACAGTGGCTCGCCTAGCTACACCTTC. It specifies CASRDSGSPSYTF.

The V and J genes are TRBV5-5 and TRBJ1-2, with a tentative D call TRBD1 (5 bases). The germline CDR1 and CDR2 sequences are SGHKS and YYEKEE (reference sequence). With 0 bases removed from V and 5 bases from J, the gap between germline ends came to 11 bases. The CDR3 is made up of 14 amino acids. DNA of the CDR3: TGTGCCAGCAGCTTGGTAGGGACCGGTTATGGCTACACCTTC. Its protein is CASSLVGTGYGYTF. The variable domain in full, completed from reference TRBV5-5 and TRBJ1-2, reads DAGVTQSPTHLIKTRGQQVTLRCSPISGHKSVSWYQQVLGQGPQFIFQYYEKEERGRGNFPDRFSARQFPNYSSELNVNALLLGDSALYLCASSLVGTGYGYTFGSGTRLTVV.

This sequence joins TRBV27 and TRBJ2-5; the D gene is possibly TRBD1 (5 bases). This CDR3 is 15 amino acids long. The V end lost 5 bases, the J end lost 5 bases, and 18 bases lay between the germline ends. The germline V gene encodes CDR1 MNHEY and CDR2 SMNVEV (reference sequence). CDR3 region: CASSPNFGARETQYF. The CDR3 DNA sequence: TGTGCCAGCAGTCCCAATTTTGGGGCCCGGGAGACCCAGTACTTC.

The chain joins TRBV2 to TRBJ2-1; 8 bases are a match to TRBD2. With V trimmed by 0 bases and J by 6 bases, 10 bases remained unmatched. The CDR3 is 17 amino acids. Germline V CDR1 and CDR2: SNHLY, FYNNEI. The DNA of the CDR3 is TGTGCCAGCAGTGAAGCAGGTCGGGGGGGCATTGGCAATGAGCAGTTCTTC. It is translated as CASSEAGRGGIGNEQFF.

The rearrangement joins TRBV5-4 to TRBJ1-4, with 9 bases aligning to TRBD1. Germline CDR1 and CDR2: SGHNT and YYREEE (reference sequence). There are 15 residues in the CDR3. The trim removed 4 bases at V and 7 bases at J, leaving 8 bases unmatched. Written as DNA, the CDR3 is TGTGCCAGCAGCCCTGGACAGGGGCTGGGTGAAAAACTGTTTTTT. Amino acids: CASSPGQGLGEKLFF.

This chain connects TRBV5-1 to TRBJ2-7; the match to TRBD1 covers 8 bases. V trimming: 4 bases; J trimming: 1 base; junction bases outside the gene matches: 7. The CDR3 has 15 residues. Germline lookup yields CDR1 SGHRS and CDR2 YFSETQ. The CDR3 protein is CASSPRQGNSYEQYF. DNA of the CDR3: TGCGCCAGCAGCCCGAGACAGGGGAATTCCTACGAGCAGTACTTC.

A few counts support this clone. The chain uses TRBV2 and TRBJ1-3; D not certain. CDR3 length equals 12 residues. Looked up from germline, CDR1 is SNHLY and CDR2 is FYNNEI. The V end was cut by 4 bases, the J end by 8 bases, with 9 bases between. CDR3 in amino acids: CASSGGQDTIYF. CDR3 bases: TGTGCCAGCAGTGGAGGGCAGGACACCATATATTTT. Variable domain in full (rest from reference TRBV2 and TRBJ1-3): EPEVTQTPSHQVTQMGQEVILRCVPISNHLYFYWYRQILGQKVEFLVSFYNNEISEKSEIFDDQFSVERPDGSNFTLKIRSTKLEDSAMYFCASSGGQDTIYFGEGSWLTVV.

V and J are TRBV5-5 and TRBJ1-1; D not resolved. Germline assignment: CDR1 SGHKS and CDR2 YYEKEE (reference sequence). The CDR3 consists of 13 residues. The germline V and J ends were trimmed by 4 bases and 2 bases, with 9 bases remaining between them. The CDR3 region is CASSSRLNTEAFF. Here the CDR3 DNA reads TGTGCCAGCAGCAGTCGACTAAACACTGAAGCTTTCTTT.

Points on this clone: This CDR3 fails to terminate in the conserved phenylalanine or tryptophan, so it likely reflects a read error. The DNA is omitted, as the CDR3 cannot be located on it reliably, and the CDR3 follows TCRdb's listing. This chain connects TRBV6-1 to TRBJ1-2. The germline V gene has CDR1 MNHNS and CDR2 SASEGT. The CDR3 spans 13 amino acids, including both terminal residues. The CDR3 sequence is CASSEAPGRPVLS.

A few counts support this clone. The DNA of the CDR3 is TGTGCCAGCAGACGGTCGGGCACTGAAGCTTTCTTT. Translation gives CASRRSGTEAFF. The rearrangement links TRBV6-6 to TRBJ1-1; D ambiguous. Germline V gene data show CDR1 as MNHNY and CDR2 as SVGAGI (reference sequence). The germline V and J ends were trimmed by 6 bases and 4 bases, with 9 bases remaining between them. This CDR3 contains 12 residues.

The chain joins TRBV7-9 to TRBJ1-1; 10 nucleotides align to TRBD1. Germline CDR1 SEHNR, CDR2 FQNEAQ (reference sequence). CDR3 size: 15 residues. V shed 5 bases and J 5 bases; nucleotides not matched to a gene: 8. The CDR3 reads CASSGEDRGLTEAFF. The CDR3, as DNA: TGTGCCAGCAGCGGAGAAGACAGGGGGCTAACTGAAGCTTTCTTT.

The chain is built from TRBV29-1 and TRBJ2-1; no definite D call. The CDR3 length is 13 residues. V lost 4 bases, J lost 9 bases, and 16 bases lay in between. Germline V gene sequence: CDR1 SQVTM, CDR2 ANQGSEA. As DNA, the CDR3 is TGCAGCGTTGCCTTTTTTCAAGGTATTGAGCAGTTCTTC. It translates to CSVAFFQGIEQFF.

The chain carries TRBV6-1 and TRBJ2-1, with D maybe TRBD2 (5 bases). Germline V gene sequence: CDR1 MNHNS, CDR2 SASEGT. The CDR3 contains 15 residues. V lost 7 bases and J 0 bases, leaving 13 bases between the germline ends. Here the CDR3 reads CASTWEGSSYNEQFF. In DNA, the CDR3 is TGTGCCAGCACCTGGGAAGGGAGCTCCTACAATGAGCAGTTCTTC.

The rearrangement joins TRBV28 to TRBJ2-3; a weak D match, TRBD1 (5 bases). The ends were cut back, 0 bases at V and 2 bases at J, with 12 bases in the middle. The CDR3 extends over 16 amino acids. Germline-derived CDR1 and CDR2 are MDHEN and SYDVKM. In nucleotides, the CDR3 is TGTGCCAGCAGTTTATGGGACCAGGGAACCACAGATACGCAGTATTTT. The encoded protein is CASSLWDQGTTDTQYF.

The sample holds a few counts of this clone. This rearrangement joins TRBV5-4 to TRBJ1-2, with D unclear. V was pared by 6 bases and J by 3 bases, with 12 bases between. The CDR3 has 13 amino acids. Germline V lookup: CDR1 SGHNT, CDR2 YYREEE (reference sequence). CDR3 sequence reads: CASISNTDYGYTF. As DNA, the CDR3 is TGTGCCAGCATCTCGAATACGGACTATGGCTACACCTTC.